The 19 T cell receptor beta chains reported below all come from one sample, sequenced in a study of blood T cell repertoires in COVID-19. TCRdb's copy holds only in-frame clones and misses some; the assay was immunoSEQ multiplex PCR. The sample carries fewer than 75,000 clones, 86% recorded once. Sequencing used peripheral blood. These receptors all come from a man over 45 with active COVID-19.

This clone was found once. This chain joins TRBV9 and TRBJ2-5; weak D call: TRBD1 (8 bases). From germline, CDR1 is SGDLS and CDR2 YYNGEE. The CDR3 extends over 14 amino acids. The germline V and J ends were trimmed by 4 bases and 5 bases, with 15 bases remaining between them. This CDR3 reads CASSYGQGGETQYF. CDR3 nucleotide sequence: TGTGCCAGCAGCTACGGACAGGGAGGGGAGACCCAGTACTTC. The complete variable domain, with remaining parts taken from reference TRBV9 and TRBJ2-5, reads DSGVTQTPKHLITATGQRVTLRCSPRSGDLSVYWYQQSLDQGLQFLIQYYNGEERAKGNILERFSAQQFPDLHSELNLSSLELGDSALYFCASSYGQGGETQYFGPGTRLLVL.

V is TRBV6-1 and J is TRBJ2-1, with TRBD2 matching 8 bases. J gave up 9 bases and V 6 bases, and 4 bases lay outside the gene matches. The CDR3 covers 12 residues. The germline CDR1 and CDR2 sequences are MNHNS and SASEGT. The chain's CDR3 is CASSGRGGEQFF. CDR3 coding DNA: TGTGCCAGCAGCGGGAGGGGGGGTGAGCAGTTCTTC.

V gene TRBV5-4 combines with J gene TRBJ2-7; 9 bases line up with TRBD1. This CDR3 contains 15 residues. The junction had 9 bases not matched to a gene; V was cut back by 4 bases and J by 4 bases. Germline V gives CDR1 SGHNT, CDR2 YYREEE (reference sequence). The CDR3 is CASSAPGQGRYEQYF. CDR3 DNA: TGTGCCAGCAGCGCTCCGGGACAGGGCCGGTACGAGCAGTACTTC.

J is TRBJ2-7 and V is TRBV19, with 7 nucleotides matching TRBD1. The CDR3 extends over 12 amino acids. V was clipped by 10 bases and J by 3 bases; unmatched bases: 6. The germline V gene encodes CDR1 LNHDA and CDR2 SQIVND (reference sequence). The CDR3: CATSGQNYEQYF. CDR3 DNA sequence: TGTGCCACTTCGGGACAGAACTACGAGCAGTACTTC.

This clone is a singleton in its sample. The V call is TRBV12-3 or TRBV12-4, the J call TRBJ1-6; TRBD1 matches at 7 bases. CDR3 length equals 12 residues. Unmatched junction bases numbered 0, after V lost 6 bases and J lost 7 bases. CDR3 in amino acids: CASRTGNSPLHF. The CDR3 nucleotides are TGTGCCAGCAGGACAGGGAATTCACCCCTCCACTTT.

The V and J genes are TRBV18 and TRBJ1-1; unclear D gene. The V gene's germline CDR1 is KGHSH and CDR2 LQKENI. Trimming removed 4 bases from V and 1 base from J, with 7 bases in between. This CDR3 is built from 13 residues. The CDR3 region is CASSLQSNTEAFF. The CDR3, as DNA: TGTGCCAGCTCACTCCAGTCGAACACTGAAGCTTTCTTT.

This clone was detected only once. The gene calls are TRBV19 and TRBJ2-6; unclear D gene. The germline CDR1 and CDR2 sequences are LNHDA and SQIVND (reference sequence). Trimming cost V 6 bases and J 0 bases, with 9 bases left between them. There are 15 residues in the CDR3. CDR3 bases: TGTGCCAGTAGCAGATTAATCTCTGGGGCCAACGTCCTGACTTTC. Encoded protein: CASSRLISGANVLTF.

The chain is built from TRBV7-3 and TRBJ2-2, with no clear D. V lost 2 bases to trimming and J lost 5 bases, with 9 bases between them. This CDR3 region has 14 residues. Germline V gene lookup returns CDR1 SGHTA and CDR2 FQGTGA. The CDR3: CASSLSGVTGELFF. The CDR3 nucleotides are TGTGCCAGCAGCTTATCCGGAGTAACCGGGGAGCTGTTTTTT. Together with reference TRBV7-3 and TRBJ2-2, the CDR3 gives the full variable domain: GAGVSQTPSNKVTEKGKYVELRCDPISGHTALYWYRQSLGQGPEFLIYFQGTGAADDSGLPNDRFFAVRPEGSVSTLKIQRTERGDSAVYLCASSLSGVTGELFFGEGSRLTVL.

CDR3 in amino acids: CASSITGPTYNEQFF. In DNA, the CDR3 is TGTGCCAGCAGTATTACAGGTCCGACCTACAATGAGCAGTTCTTC. This sequence joins TRBV6-5 and TRBJ2-1; D may be TRBD1 (5 bases). V was clipped by 5 bases and J by 2 bases, with 13 bases between them. The CDR3 has 15 amino acids. The germline V gene encodes CDR1 MNHEY and CDR2 SVGAGI.

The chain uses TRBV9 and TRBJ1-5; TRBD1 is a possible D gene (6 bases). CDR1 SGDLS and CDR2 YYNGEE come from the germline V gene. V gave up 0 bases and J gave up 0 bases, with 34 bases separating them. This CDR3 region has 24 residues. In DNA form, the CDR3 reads TGTGCCAGCAGCGTAGTGTTAGGGGACGAACCCGTGGGAGAGGGGACATATAGCAATCAGCCCCAGCATTTT. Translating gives CASSVVLGDEPVGEGTYSNQPQHF.

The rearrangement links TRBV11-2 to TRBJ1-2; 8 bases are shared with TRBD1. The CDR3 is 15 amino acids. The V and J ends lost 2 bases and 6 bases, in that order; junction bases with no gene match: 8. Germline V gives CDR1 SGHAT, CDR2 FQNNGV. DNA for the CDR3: TGTGCCAGCAGCTTACCCCGGACAGGGATTGATGGCTACACCTTC. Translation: CASSLPRTGIDGYTF.

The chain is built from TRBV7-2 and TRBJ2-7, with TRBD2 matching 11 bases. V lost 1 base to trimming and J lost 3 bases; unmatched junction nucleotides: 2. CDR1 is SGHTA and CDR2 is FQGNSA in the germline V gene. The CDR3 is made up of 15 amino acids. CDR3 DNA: TGTGCCAGCAGCTTAGGACTAGCGGGGATCTACGAGCAGTACTTC. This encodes CASSLGLAGIYEQYF.

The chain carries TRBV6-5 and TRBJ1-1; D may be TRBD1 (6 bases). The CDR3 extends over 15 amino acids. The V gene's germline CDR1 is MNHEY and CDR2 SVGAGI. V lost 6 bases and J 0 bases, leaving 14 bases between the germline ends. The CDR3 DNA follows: TGTGCCAGCAGGCGGACAGAGGCTATGAACACTGAAGCTTTCTTT. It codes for CASRRTEAMNTEAFF.

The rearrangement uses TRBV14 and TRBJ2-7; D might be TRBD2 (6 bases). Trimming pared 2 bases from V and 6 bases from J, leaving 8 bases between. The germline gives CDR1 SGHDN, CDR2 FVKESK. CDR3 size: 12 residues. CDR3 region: CASSQTGVEQYF. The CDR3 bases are TGTGCCAGCAGCCAAACGGGGGTCGAGCAGTACTTC.

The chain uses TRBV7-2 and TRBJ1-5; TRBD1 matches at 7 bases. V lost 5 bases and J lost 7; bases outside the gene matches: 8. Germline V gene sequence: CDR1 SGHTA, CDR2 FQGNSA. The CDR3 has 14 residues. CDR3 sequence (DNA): TGTGCCAGCAGCCCCCGGACAGGAGAGCAGCCCCAGCATTTT. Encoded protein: CASSPRTGEQPQHF. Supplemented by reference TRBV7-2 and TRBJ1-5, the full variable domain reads GAGVSQSPSNKVTEKGKDVELRCDPISGHTALYWYRQSLGQGLEFLIYFQGNSAPDKSGLPSDRFSAERTGGSVSTLTIQRTQQEDSAVYLCASSPRTGEQPQHFGDGTRLSIL.

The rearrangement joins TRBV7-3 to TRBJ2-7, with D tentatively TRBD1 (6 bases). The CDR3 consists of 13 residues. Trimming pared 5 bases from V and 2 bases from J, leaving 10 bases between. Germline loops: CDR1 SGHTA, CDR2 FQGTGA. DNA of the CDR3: TGTGCCAGCAGCCCAGGGGTAGCCTACGAGCAGTACTTC. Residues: CASSPGVAYEQYF. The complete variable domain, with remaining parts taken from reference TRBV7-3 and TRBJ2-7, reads GAGVSQTPSNKVTEKGKYVELRCDPISGHTALYWYRQSLGQGPEFLIYFQGTGAADDSGLPNDRFFAVRPEGSVSTLKIQRTERGDSAVYLCASSPGVAYEQYFGPGTRLTVT.

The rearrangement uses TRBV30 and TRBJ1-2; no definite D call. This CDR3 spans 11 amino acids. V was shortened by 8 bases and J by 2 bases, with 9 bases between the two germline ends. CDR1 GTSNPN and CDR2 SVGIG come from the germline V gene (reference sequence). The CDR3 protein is CAIGLNYGYTF. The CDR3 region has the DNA TGTGCCATCGGTTTGAACTATGGCTACACCTTC.

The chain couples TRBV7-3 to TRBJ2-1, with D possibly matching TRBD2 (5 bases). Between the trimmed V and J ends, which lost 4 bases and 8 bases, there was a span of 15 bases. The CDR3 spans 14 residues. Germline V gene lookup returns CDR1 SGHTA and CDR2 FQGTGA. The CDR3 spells CASSSLEGSHEQFF. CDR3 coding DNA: TGTGCCAGCAGCTCTCTTGAGGGTTCACATGAGCAGTTCTTC.

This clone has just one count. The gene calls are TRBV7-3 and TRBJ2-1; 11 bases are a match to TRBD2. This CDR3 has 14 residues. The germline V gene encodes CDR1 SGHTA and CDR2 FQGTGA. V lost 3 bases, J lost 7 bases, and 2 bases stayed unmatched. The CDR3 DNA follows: TGTGCCAGCAGCTTGACTAGCGGGGCAAATGAGCAGTTCTTC. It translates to CASSLTSGANEQFF.